Below, one T cell receptor (beta chain) is given with its context. Its antigen is not known. Baseline was the first blood sampling point, followed by cycle 4 day 1 and cycle 7 day 1. The data stem from a study of OX40 agonist ivuxolimab in advanced cancers. Across the whole study: The dose-escalation cohort had hepatocellular carcinoma, melanoma, renal cell or head and neck cancer.

Method: immunoSEQ multiplex PCR; TCRdb's copy keeps in-frame clones and lacks some. The repertoire holds 20,000 or so clones, around nine tenths seen once, with over 30% in the top ten. Per the germline V gene, CDR1 is MDHEN and CDR2 is SYDVKM. With 1 base removed from V and 12 bases from J, the gap between germline ends came to 10 bases. The CDR3 loop spans 12 amino acids. Study-wide results and caveats: Some patients without response likewise showed low normalized clonal expansion. Still undetermined is the antigen specificity of the expanded peripheral T cells.

The specimen comprised CD4+ or CD8+ T cells sorted from blood, sampled in a trial of the OX40 agonist ivuxolimab. This TCR came from an adult with an advanced solid tumor such as melanoma, head and neck, liver or kidney cancer. The chain joins TRBV28 to TRBJ2-1, with no clear D. The CDR3 spells CASSLSTVGQFF. The CDR3, as DNA: TGTGCCAGCAGTTTATCGACTGTTGGGCAGTTCTTC.